Listed here are 31 T cell receptor beta chains from one sample, sequenced in a study of T cells after posttransplantation cyclophosphamide (TCRdb year 2016). The sample's treatment or condition, from its label and the paper: high-dose cyclophosphamide on days +3 and +4 as single-agent GVHD prophylaxis. For conditioning, the PTCy patients got busulfan and fludarabine, then a related or unrelated marrow graft, followed by cyclophosphamide on days +3 and +4. Library generation was performed with the immunoSEQ multiplex PCR assay. TCRdb re-hosts the immuneACCESS table, in-frame sequences only. Its copies lack some clones; in the studies checked, an unresolved V gene accounts for under half of them, and the cause for the rest is not known. In this sample, roughly 5,400 clones appear, none counted once only. Approximately 15% of the sample lies in the top ten. This specimen was PBMCs, taken after allogeneic stem cell transplant with posttransplant cyclophosphamide. The source of these receptors is a female patient younger than 45 who received an allogeneic stem cell transplant from an unrelated donor, was CMV-positive, and had acute and chronic GVHD. After transplantation, some T cells may belong to the graft donor instead of the recipient.

This clone has at least ten counts. The chain has TRBV4-1 and TRBJ2-7; D is possibly TRBD1 (6 bases). Germline values: CDR1 MGHRA, CDR2 YSYEKL. The CDR3 totals 16 residues. V was shortened by 1 base and J by 3 bases, with 16 bases between the two germline ends. The chain's CDR3 is CASSQAPGTHNYEQYF. The CDR3 DNA follows: TGCGCCAGCAGCCAAGCCCCCGGGACACACAACTACGAGCAGTACTTC.

This clone was counted ten times or more. The chain recombines TRBV10-3 with TRBJ2-5; 13 positions match TRBD2. The V and J ends lost 4 bases and 3 bases, in that order; junction bases with no gene match: 8. CDR1 ENHRY and CDR2 SYGVKD come from the germline V gene. This CDR3 spans 17 amino acids. CDR3 loop: CAISVGLGTSGEETQYF. The CDR3 nucleotides are TGTGCCATCAGTGTAGGTCTCGGGACTAGCGGGGAAGAGACCCAGTACTTC.

The chain recombines TRBV11-2 with TRBJ2-7, with D possibly matching TRBD2 (6 bases). Germline V gene data show CDR1 as SGHAT and CDR2 as FQNNGV. Trimming removed 3 bases at V and 9 bases at J, with 9 bases between. The length of the CDR3 is 11 residues. The CDR3 DNA follows: TGTGCCAGCAGCTTGGTGGGGGGGCAGTACTTC. Protein: CASSLVGGQYF.

This clone is termed medium-sized. CDR3 loop: CASSQPWGQVNYEQYF. In DNA, the CDR3 is TGCGCCAGCAGCCAACCCTGGGGACAGGTAAACTACGAGCAGTACTTC. V is TRBV4-1 and J is TRBJ2-7; TRBD1 agrees at 8 bases. The germline V gene has CDR1 MGHRA and CDR2 YSYEKL. The CDR3 is 16 residues long. V lost 2 bases and J lost 3; bases outside the gene matches: 9.

This clone was observed at least ten times. The V call is TRBV9, the J call TRBJ1-2; D may be TRBD1 (6 bases). The V gene's germline CDR1 is SGDLS and CDR2 YYNGEE. Trimming took 0 bases from V and 4 from J, leaving 13 bases between them. This CDR3 contains 15 residues. The CDR3 sequence is CASSVVVTGPYGYTF. CDR3 bases: TGTGCCAGCAGCGTAGTCGTGACAGGCCCCTATGGCTACACCTTC. The full variable domain, completed using reference TRBV9 and TRBJ1-2, is DSGVTQTPKHLITATGQRVTLRCSPRSGDLSVYWYQQSLDQGLQFLIQYYNGEERAKGNILERFSAQQFPDLHSELNLSSLELGDSALYFCASSVVVTGPYGYTFGSGTRLTVV.

There are a few counts of this clone. The chain has TRBV6-4 and TRBJ2-2, with D perhaps matching TRBD2 (6 bases). V gave up 5 bases and J gave up 0 bases, with 7 bases separating them. The CDR3 runs 14 residues. Germline CDR1 MRHNA, CDR2 SNTAGT. DNA for the CDR3: TGTGCCAGCAGTAGCGGGCCGAACACCGGGGAGCTGTTTTTT. The encoded protein is CASSSGPNTGELFF.

This clone was recorded at least ten times. The V gene is TRBV7-9, the J gene TRBJ2-3, with TRBD1 matching 9 bases. This CDR3 contains 15 residues. J gave up 5 bases and V 2 bases, and 5 bases lay outside the gene matches. Looked up from germline, CDR1 is SEHNR and CDR2 is FQNEAQ (reference sequence). The CDR3 DNA follows: TGTGCCAGCAGCTTAAAGACAGGGGGTTTAGATACGCAGTATTTT. Translating gives CASSLKTGGLDTQYF.

This clone is labeled as large. This sequence joins TRBV5-4 and TRBJ2-7, with a tentative D call TRBD1 (6 bases). Germline V gene data show CDR1 as SGHNT and CDR2 as YYREEE (reference sequence). V was trimmed by 2 bases and J by 1 base, leaving 10 bases between them. The CDR3 extends over 14 amino acids. The CDR3 DNA follows: TGTGCCAGCAGCTTTTACCAGGGGTCCTACGAGCAGTACTTC. Translation gives CASSFYQGSYEQYF. Variable domain in full (rest from reference TRBV5-4 and TRBJ2-7): ETGVTQSPTHLIKTRGQQVTLRCSSQSGHNTVSWYQQALGQGPQFIFQYYREEENGRGNFPPRFSGLQFPNYSSELNVNALELDDSALYLCASSFYQGSYEQYFGPGTRLTVT.

By share of the sample, this clone is medium-sized. V gene TRBV5-1 combines with J gene TRBJ2-2; maybe TRBD1 (5 bases). The CDR3 spans 17 residues. V lost 1 base and J 7 bases, leaving 20 bases between the germline ends. Germline lookup yields CDR1 SGHRS and CDR2 YFSETQ. The CDR3 DNA reads TGCGCCAGCAGCTTGAGAAACAGGAACGATTATAACGGGGAGCTGTTTTTT. Encoded protein: CASSLRNRNDYNGELFF.

This clone was counted at least ten times. The chain uses TRBV18 and TRBJ1-1, with TRBD1 as a possible D gene (5 bases). Germline V lookup: CDR1 KGHSH, CDR2 LQKENI. CDR3 length: 13 residues. V was shortened by 6 bases and J by 4 bases, with 12 bases between the two germline ends. CDR3 residues: CASSSQGGTEAFF. The DNA of the CDR3 is TGTGCCAGCTCTTCTCAGGGAGGCACTGAAGCTTTCTTT. Together with reference TRBV18 and TRBJ1-1, the CDR3 gives the full variable domain: NAGVMQNPRHLVRRRGQEARLRCSPMKGHSHVYWYRQLPEEGLKFMVYLQKENIIDESGMPKERFSAEFPKEGPSILRIQQVVRGDSAAYFCASSSQGGTEAFFGQGTRLTVV.

The table lists this clone with many counts. The chain carries TRBV5-1 and TRBJ2-7; 7 bases match TRBD2. CDR3 length: 15 amino acids. V trimming: 3 bases; J trimming: 7 bases; junction bases outside the gene matches: 13. From germline, CDR1 is SGHRS and CDR2 YFSETQ. The CDR3, as DNA: TGCGCCAGCAGCTCAGAAGTGGGAGGGCCGGGAGAGCAGTACTTC. Residues: CASSSEVGGPGEQYF.

Ten or more counts support this clone. The chain has TRBV13 and TRBJ2-7, with 10 positions matching TRBD2. Trimming removed 4 bases from V and 0 bases from J; junction bases left unmatched: 0. Germline V gives CDR1 PRHDT, CDR2 FYEKMQ (reference sequence). The CDR3 has 14 amino acids. CDR3: CASSSSGSSYEQYF. The CDR3 nucleotides are TGTGCCAGCAGCTCTAGCGGGAGCTCCTACGAGCAGTACTTC.

Within the sample, this clone is medium-sized. V is TRBV11-2 and J is TRBJ2-3, with a tentative D call TRBD2 (7 bases). The CDR3 loop spans 17 amino acids. Trimming cost V 5 bases and J 4 bases, with 22 bases left between them. Germline V lookup: CDR1 SGHAT, CDR2 FQNNGV. The chain's CDR3 is CASSIPSRGASPDTQYF. The DNA for the CDR3 is TGTGCCAGCAGCATCCCCTCCCGGGGGGCGAGCCCAGATACGCAGTATTTT.

This clone appeared many times. The rearrangement links TRBV2 to TRBJ2-1; 9 bases map to TRBD2. From germline, CDR1 is SNHLY and CDR2 FYNNEI. This CDR3 is 14 amino acids long. V lost 3 bases to trimming and J lost 5 bases; unmatched junction nucleotides: 2. CDR3 region: CASSEGLANNEQFF. The DNA for the CDR3 is TGTGCCAGCAGTGAGGGACTAGCCAACAATGAGCAGTTCTTC.

The table lists this clone with many counts. DNA of the CDR3: TGTGCCAGCAGCTTAGGAGGGACAGTGAACACTGAAGCTTTCTTT. Its translation: CASSLGGTVNTEAFF. V and J are TRBV7-2 and TRBJ1-1, with TRBD1 matching 7 bases. V trimming: 1 base; J trimming: 0 bases; junction bases outside the gene matches: 2. Germline lookup yields CDR1 SGHTA and CDR2 FQGNSA. This CDR3 is built from 15 residues.

This clone was seen ten or more times. The CDR3 loop reads CASSPPGITEAFF. The CDR3 coding sequence is TGTGCCAGCAGCCCCCCAGGGATCACTGAAGCTTTCTTT. The V call is TRBV7-9, the J call TRBJ1-1; maybe TRBD1 (5 bases). CDR3 length equals 13 residues. Germline V gene data show CDR1 as SEHNR and CDR2 as FQNEAQ (reference sequence). V was trimmed by 5 bases and J by 4 bases, leaving 11 bases between them.

This clone was detected ten times or more. The V gene is TRBV6-5, the J gene TRBJ1-1, with 9 nucleotides matching TRBD1. Germline V lookup: CDR1 MNHEY, CDR2 SVGAGI. The CDR3 spans 16 residues. The trim removed 4 bases at V and 4 bases at J, leaving 10 bases unmatched. For the CDR3, the DNA is TGTGCCAGCAGTTCCACCTACAGGGGGCGCGGCACTGAAGCTTTCTTT. It encodes CASSSTYRGRGTEAFF.

The table lists this clone with many counts. V usage is TRBV11-2 and J usage is TRBJ2-5, with 8 positions matching TRBD1. The V gene's germline CDR1 is SGHAT and CDR2 FQNNGV. The ends lost 3 bases at V and 6 bases at J; junction bases unmatched: 3. The CDR3 covers 13 residues. CDR3 coding DNA: TGTGCCAGCAGCTTCCCCAGGGGGCAGACCCAGTACTTC. As protein: CASSFPRGQTQYF.

The sample holds many counts of this clone. The sample has other DNA sequences that encode this CDR3 too. The gene calls are TRBV5-1 and TRBJ1-5, with a possible D match to TRBD1 (5 bases). The germline V gene encodes CDR1 SGHRS and CDR2 YFSETQ. The length of the CDR3 is 15 residues. The V gene lost 2 bases and the J gene lost 0 bases, with 9 bases spanning the gap. The DNA of the CDR3 is TGCGCCAGCAGCTTAGCAGGGAATAGCAATCAGCCCCAGCATTTT. Translation gives CASSLAGNSNQPQHF. The full variable domain, its missing parts supplied by reference TRBV5-1 and TRBJ1-5, is KAGVTQTPRYLIKTRGQQVTLSCSPISGHRSVSWYQQTPGQGLQFLFEYFSETQRNKGNFPGRFSGRQFSNSRSEMNVSTLELGDSALYLCASSLAGNSNQPQHFGDGTRLSIL.

This clone was counted many times. The rearrangement links TRBV5-4 to TRBJ1-4; 7 bases are a match to TRBD1. V gave up 4 bases and J gave up 0 bases; unmatched junction bases: 9. Per germline, CDR1 SGHNT and CDR2 YYREEE (reference sequence). There are 17 residues in the CDR3. The CDR3 DNA reads TGTGCCAGCAGCCAAGGTCGGGGGACAGCAACTAATGAAAAACTGTTTTTT. Its protein is CASSQGRGTATNEKLFF. The variable domain in full, completed from reference TRBV5-4 and TRBJ1-4, reads ETGVTQSPTHLIKTRGQQVTLRCSSQSGHNTVSWYQQALGQGPQFIFQYYREEENGRGNFPPRFSGLQFPNYSSELNVNALELDDSALYLCASSQGRGTATNEKLFFGSGTQLSVL.

Ten or more counts support this clone. The chain carries TRBV5-4 and TRBJ1-1; 7 bases map to TRBD1. Germline CDR1 is SGHNT and CDR2 is YYREEE (reference sequence). This CDR3 spans 14 amino acids. The ends lost 4 bases at V and 2 bases at J; junction bases unmatched: 5. The CDR3: CASSVGTDNTEAFF. The CDR3 DNA reads TGTGCCAGCAGCGTAGGGACAGATAACACTGAAGCTTTCTTT.

This clone was found many times. The chain carries TRBV5-8 and TRBJ2-1; 7 nucleotides agree with TRBD2. CDR1 and CDR2 (germline): SGHTS, YDEGEE. The CDR3 runs to 18 residues. The J segment lost 0 bases and the V segment lost 1 base, leaving 10 bases of the junction unmatched. The chain's CDR3 is CASSLWLAAMSSYNEQFF. For the CDR3, the DNA is TGTGCCAGCAGCTTGTGGCTAGCGGCGATGAGCTCCTACAATGAGCAGTTCTTC.

This clone came up many times. The rearrangement links TRBV7-2 to TRBJ1-2; the D gene is possibly TRBD1 (6 bases). Germline CDR1 reads SGHTA; CDR2 reads FQGNSA. Trimming removed 4 bases at V and 7 bases at J, with 16 bases between. The CDR3 covers 14 residues. CDR3 sequence reads: CASSWRQAPAGYTF. Written as DNA, the CDR3 is TGTGCCAGCAGCTGGAGACAGGCCCCTGCTGGCTACACCTTC.

This clone came up many times. The J gene is TRBJ2-4, the V gene TRBV7-2, with D possibly matching TRBD2 (5 bases). The CDR3 is 13 amino acids. Trimming shortened V by 2 bases and J by 9 bases, and 11 bases separated the two germline ends. Germline V gives CDR1 SGHTA, CDR2 FQGNSA. In nucleotides, the CDR3 is TGTGCCAGCAGCTTAATTCCCCGGGGCATTCAGTACTTC. Protein sequence: CASSLIPRGIQYF.

This clone showed up many times. The chain couples TRBV19 to TRBJ2-1; 9 bases agree with TRBD2. Germline-derived CDR1 and CDR2 are LNHDA and SQIVND (reference sequence). The CDR3 is made up of 18 amino acids. With 2 bases clipped from V and 0 bases from J, the junction kept 8 bases outside the gene matches. CDR3 DNA sequence: TGTGCCAGTAGTATACCGGCGGGAGGGGGAATCTCCTACAATGAGCAGTTCTTC. This codes for CASSIPAGGGISYNEQFF.

This clone was counted many times. The chain uses TRBV6-1 and TRBJ2-5, with D possibly TRBD1 on 6 matching bases. CDR3 length: 16 residues. Trimming took 1 base from V and 4 from J, leaving 16 bases between them. Germline lookup yields CDR1 MNHNS and CDR2 SASEGT. CDR3 sequence: CASSEVLLKGGETQYF. CDR3 DNA sequence: TGTGCCAGCAGTGAAGTGTTGTTGAAAGGGGGAGAGACCCAGTACTTC.

This clone came up many times. The rearrangement links TRBV7-3 to TRBJ2-1, with D possibly TRBD2 on 6 matching bases. CDR3 length: 13 amino acids. CDR1 and CDR2 from the germline V gene are SGHTA and FQGTGA. Trimming shortened V by 5 bases and J by 5 bases, and 10 bases separated the two germline ends. As DNA, the CDR3 is TGTGCCAGCAGCGCGGGACTTCACAATGAGCAGTTCTTC. Its translation is CASSAGLHNEQFF.

Relative to its sample, this clone is medium-sized. The rearrangement joins TRBV6-1 to TRBJ1-5; possibly TRBD1 for D (6 bases). V was shortened by 4 bases and J by 7 bases, with 11 bases between the two germline ends. The germline V gene has CDR1 MNHNS and CDR2 SASEGT. This CDR3 is 13 amino acids long. CDR3 nucleotides: TGTGCCAGCAGTGTAGAGGGGGTGCAGCCCCAGCATTTT. Translating gives CASSVEGVQPQHF.

The V and J genes are TRBV5-1 and TRBJ2-5; weak D call: TRBD1 (5 bases). The J call could be wrong; TRBJ2-7 is a better fit for the DNA end. This CDR3 spans 13 amino acids. Germline loops: CDR1 SGHRS, CDR2 YFSETQ. In nucleotides, the CDR3 is TGCGCCAGCAGCTTGGGACAGACCCACGAGCAGTACTTC. It codes for CASSLGQTHEQYF.

This clone was counted a few times. J is TRBJ2-7 and V is TRBV29-1; 10 positions agree with TRBD1. Germline CDR1 reads SQVTM; CDR2 reads ANQGSEA. The length of the CDR3 is 13 residues. After removal of 7 bases from V and 6 bases from J, the junction contained 9 bases not matched to a gene. The CDR3 coding sequence is TGCAGCGGTGGGACAGGGGAGGATGGCGAGCAGTACTTC. Its translation: CSGGTGEDGEQYF.

This clone was counted ten times or more. The chain recombines TRBV2 with TRBJ1-5; TRBD1 might be the D (6 bases). From germline, CDR1 is SNHLY and CDR2 FYNNEI. V lost 3 bases and J lost 4, with 19 bases in between. This CDR3 spans 17 amino acids. The DNA for the CDR3 is TGTGCCAGCAGTGAGGGCAAGGGGGTTGTTTGGAATCAGCCCCAGCATTTT. It specifies CASSEGKGVVWNQPQHF.